Listed here are 22 T cell receptor beta chains from one sample, sequenced in a study of T cell responses to AZD1222 COVID-19 vaccine. The table came from immunoSEQ multiplex PCR; TCRdb's copy has only in-frame clones and leaves some out. The data hold 150,000 to 180,000 clones, with 88% observed a single time. The sequences come from peripheral blood, collected on day 0 of AZD1222 vaccination. These receptors originate from an adult in good health.

J is TRBJ2-1 and V is TRBV7-9, with 10 bases fitting TRBD1. V lost 5 bases and J lost 3; bases outside the gene matches: 4. The CDR3 length is 15 residues. The germline V gene encodes CDR1 SEHNR and CDR2 FQNEAQ (reference sequence). The CDR3 nucleotides read TGTGCCAGCAGCATCGACAGGGGGCTCTACAATGAGCAGTTCTTC. It translates to CASSIDRGLYNEQFF. The full variable domain, completed using reference TRBV7-9 and TRBJ2-1, is DTGVSQNPRHKITKRGQNVTFRCDPISEHNRLYWYRQTLGQGPEFLTYFQNEAQLEKSRLLSDRFSAERPKGSFSTLEIQRTEQGDSAMYLCASSIDRGLYNEQFFGPGTRLTVL.

V gene TRBV3-1 (or the pseudogene TRBV3-2) combines with J gene TRBJ1-2; 8 bases are shared with TRBD1. V was clipped by 1 base and J by 5 bases; unmatched bases: 6. CDR1 is LGHDT, CDR2 YNNKEL, per germline (reference sequence). The CDR3 length is 15 residues. CDR3 DNA sequence: TGTGCCAGCAGCCAAGCCCAGGGGGCAGCTTATGGCTACACCTTC. Protein: CASSQAQGAAYGYTF.

This chain joins TRBV5-4 and TRBJ2-3; D possibly corresponds to TRBD2 (5 bases). This CDR3 has 16 residues. V dropped 0 bases and J dropped 1 base, with 12 bases sitting between them. Germline CDR1 is SGHNT and CDR2 is YYREEE (reference sequence). The DNA for the CDR3 is TGTGCCAGCAGCTTGGGGTTGACTACCGGCACAGATACGCAGTATTTT. Translation gives CASSLGLTTGTDTQYF. Together with reference TRBV5-4 and TRBJ2-3, the CDR3 gives the full variable domain: ETGVTQSPTHLIKTRGQQVTLRCSSQSGHNTVSWYQQALGQGPQFIFQYYREEENGRGNFPPRFSGLQFPNYSSELNVNALELDDSALYLCASSLGLTTGTDTQYFGPGTRLTVL.

The chain uses TRBV6-5 and TRBJ1-1; no firm D call. Per the germline V gene, CDR1 is MNHEY and CDR2 is SVGAGI. V was pared by 0 bases and J by 4 bases, with 9 bases between. The CDR3 covers 14 residues. Here the CDR3 DNA reads TGTGCCAGCAGTTACTCTGGAACTTTCACTGAAGCTTTCTTT. Amino acids: CASSYSGTFTEAFF.

The chain joins TRBV11-2 to TRBJ2-1; a weak D match, TRBD2 (5 bases). This CDR3 contains 14 residues. Trimming took off 1 base at V and 5 bases at J, with 9 bases between the two ends. CDR1 SGHAT and CDR2 FQNNGV come from the germline V gene. The chain's CDR3 is CASSLAGWDNEQFF. CDR3 nucleotides: TGTGCCAGCAGCTTAGCGGGGTGGGACAATGAGCAGTTCTTC.

V and J are TRBV10-1 and TRBJ1-6, with TRBD1 as a possible D gene (6 bases). Germline V gene data show CDR1 as WNHNN and CDR2 as SYGVQD (reference sequence). Trimming removed 8 bases from V and 3 bases from J, with 11 bases in between. The CDR3 runs to 14 residues. The CDR3 nucleotides are TGCGCCAGCGAGGGGGTGGACTATAATTCACCCCTCCACTTT. It is translated as CASEGVDYNSPLHF.

The chain links TRBV6-5 to TRBJ1-5; the D is unclear. Trimming removed 7 bases at V and 4 bases at J, with 14 bases between. The CDR3 length is 14 residues. Germline V gene data show CDR1 as MNHEY and CDR2 as SVGAGI. The CDR3 sequence is CASNARGINQPQHF. For the CDR3, the DNA is TGTGCCAGCAACGCGCGGGGAATAAATCAGCCCCAGCATTTT.

The chain recombines TRBV7-2 with TRBJ2-3; 11 bases match TRBD1. V gave up 5 bases and J gave up 5 bases; unmatched junction bases: 15. The germline V gene has CDR1 SGHTA and CDR2 FQGNSA. CDR3 length: 18 amino acids. Here the CDR3 reads CASSPISALGQGGDTQYF. The DNA of the CDR3 is TGTGCCAGCAGCCCCATTTCAGCCCTGGGACAGGGGGGAGATACGCAGTATTTT.

This rearrangement joins TRBV6-5 to TRBJ1-1, with a possible D match to TRBD1 (6 bases). With 6 bases removed from V and 1 base from J, the gap between germline ends came to 6 bases. CDR1 and CDR2 from the germline V gene are MNHEY and SVGAGI. The CDR3 loop spans 12 amino acids. The CDR3 sequence is CASSRGNTEAFF. For the CDR3, the DNA is TGTGCCAGCAGCAGGGGGAACACTGAAGCTTTCTTT.

The chain combines TRBV19 with TRBJ1-1, with D uncertain. The V end was cut by 4 bases, the J end by 4 bases, with 13 bases between. Germline V gene sequence: CDR1 LNHDA, CDR2 SQIVND (reference sequence). This CDR3 is 14 amino acids long. CDR3 bases: TGTGCCAGTAGTACTGGGCGGGGTAGCACTGAAGCTTTCTTT. It translates to CASSTGRGSTEAFF. Based on the CDR3 plus reference TRBV19 and TRBJ1-1, the full variable domain is DGGITQSPKYLFRKEGQNVTLSCEQNLNHDAMYWYRQDPGQGLRLIYYSQIVNDFQKGDIAEGYSVSREKKESFPLTVTSAQKNPTAFYLCASSTGRGSTEAFFGQGTRLTVV.

The rearrangement links TRBV19 to TRBJ1-1; 7 nucleotides line up with TRBD1. V gave up 9 bases and J gave up 7 bases; unmatched junction bases: 5. The CDR3 totals 11 residues. CDR1 is LNHDA and CDR2 is SQIVND in the germline V gene (reference sequence). CDR3 bases: TGTGCCAGCAGGGGGACGATTGAAGCTTTCTTT. Translated: CASRGTIEAFF.

As for this clone: One end of the junction is discordant with germline, which a read error may explain. The chain uses TRBV7-7 and TRBJ2-7; D might be TRBD2 (5 bases). The germline gives CDR1 SSHAT, CDR2 FNYEAQ (reference sequence). CDR3 length: 14 amino acids. The DNA for the CDR3 is TGTGCTAGCAGCTTAGCCGAGGGCAGCTACGAGCAGTACTTC. It translates to CASSLAEGSYEQYF.

This clone was seen more than once but under ten times. In DNA form, the CDR3 reads TGTGCCAGCAGCCCTCCGGGGGGGCCGAATGAGCAGTTCTTC. Translated: CASSPPGGPNEQFF. V and J are TRBV7-9 and TRBJ2-1, with TRBD2 matching over 8 bases. The junction had 7 bases not matched to a gene; V was cut back by 5 bases and J by 7 bases. Germline CDR1 and CDR2: SEHNR and FQNEAQ (reference sequence). This CDR3 has 14 residues.

This clone has only one observation. Written as DNA, the CDR3 is TGTGCCAGCAGTGAACATAGCGGGGGGGCCATAAAAGATACGCAGTATTTT. It specifies CASSEHSGGAIKDTQYF. This chain uses TRBV6-1 with TRBJ2-3, with 11 bases identical to TRBD2. The germline CDR1 and CDR2 sequences are MNHNS and SASEGT. The CDR3 consists of 17 residues. The V segment lost 2 bases and the J segment 5 bases; nucleotides outside the gene matches: 9.

This chain joins TRBV9 and TRBJ1-2; possibly TRBD1 for D (6 bases). The CDR3 length is 14 residues. Germline V gives CDR1 SGDLS, CDR2 YYNGEE. Trimming removed 2 bases at V and 0 bases at J, with 8 bases between. The CDR3 region is CASSVTGTNYGYTF. The CDR3, as DNA: TGTGCCAGCAGCGTCACAGGGACTAACTATGGCTACACCTTC.

V usage is TRBV9 and J usage is TRBJ1-1; a weak D match, TRBD1 (6 bases). Trimming removed 3 bases at V and 0 bases at J, with 9 bases between. Per the germline V gene, CDR1 is SGDLS and CDR2 is YYNGEE. The CDR3 consists of 14 residues. The CDR3 here is CASSGDRLNTEAFF. CDR3 nucleotides: TGTGCCAGCAGCGGAGACAGGTTGAACACTGAAGCTTTCTTT. Using reference TRBV9 and TRBJ1-1 for the parts outside the CDR3, the full variable domain is DSGVTQTPKHLITATGQRVTLRCSPRSGDLSVYWYQQSLDQGLQFLIQYYNGEERAKGNILERFSAQQFPDLHSELNLSSLELGDSALYFCASSGDRLNTEAFFGQGTRLTVV.

The rearrangement joins TRBV4-1 to TRBJ2-1; 8 bases are a match to TRBD1. Germline lookup yields CDR1 MGHRA and CDR2 YSYEKL. V lost 3 bases and J lost 7; bases outside the gene matches: 11. This CDR3 is built from 16 residues. In DNA, the CDR3 is TGCGCCAGCAGCCAGAGGACAGGGATGGGTTTTAATGAGCAGTTCTTC. Amino acid sequence: CASSQRTGMGFNEQFF.

V and J are TRBV11-2 and TRBJ2-1; D might be TRBD1 (6 bases). Germline V gene lookup returns CDR1 SGHAT and CDR2 FQNNGV. Trimming left V 6 bases short and J 8 bases short, with 17 bases between. The CDR3 runs to 14 residues. CDR3 loop: CASSPAGTLDEQFF. In nucleotides, the CDR3 is TGTGCCAGCAGTCCAGCAGGGACACTCGATGAGCAGTTCTTC.

This sequence joins TRBV3-1 (or the pseudogene TRBV3-2) and TRBJ2-5; D ambiguous. The V end was cut by 1 base, the J end by 2 bases, with 14 bases between. The CDR3 contains 16 residues. The germline V gene encodes CDR1 LGHDT and CDR2 YNNKEL (reference sequence). The CDR3 spells CASSQGSPGSQETQYF. DNA of the CDR3: TGTGCCAGCAGCCAAGGCAGCCCAGGAAGTCAAGAGACCCAGTACTTC.

The CDR3 region has the DNA TGCGCCAGCAGCCAAGAAAACGTTGCAACTAATGAAAAACTGTTTTTT. Translating gives CASSQENVATNEKLFF. V and J are TRBV4-3 and TRBJ1-4, with unresolved D. This CDR3 spans 16 amino acids. Trimming removed 0 bases from V and 0 bases from J, with 8 bases in between. In germline, CDR1 is LGHNA, CDR2 YSLEER.

This chain uses TRBV5-6 with TRBJ1-3, with 7 bases lining up with TRBD1. The V segment lost 0 bases and the J segment 0 bases; nucleotides outside the gene matches: 3. The germline CDR1 and CDR2 sequences are SGHDT and YYEEEE. This CDR3 region has 16 residues. CDR3 DNA: TGTGCCAGCAGCTTGGGGGGACAGTTCTCTGGAAACACCATATATTTT. Amino acid sequence: CASSLGGQFSGNTIYF. The full variable domain, in which reference TRBV5-6 and TRBJ1-3 provide the parts outside the CDR3, is DAGVTQSPTHLIKTRGQQVTLRCSPKSGHDTVSWYQQALGQGPQFIFQYYEEEERQRGNFPDRFSGHQFPNYSSELNVNALLLGDSALYLCASSLGGQFSGNTIYFGEGSWLTVV.

This clone was recorded once. The rearrangement links TRBV10-3 to TRBJ2-7; 12 bases match TRBD2. Unmatched junction bases numbered 3, after V lost 11 bases and J lost 4 bases. Germline loops: CDR1 ENHRY, CDR2 SYGVKD. This CDR3 has 12 residues. The CDR3 sequence: CAAGTSGYEQYF. DNA of the CDR3: TGTGCCGCCGGGACTAGCGGGTACGAGCAGTACTTC.